The subject of this entry is one TCR beta chain. Its antigen is unidentified. A second PCR of roughly 7 to 11 cycles used a sample-barcoded 5' primer and a J-beta primer mix. Each CDR3 protein is one row after TCRdb ran MiXCR on the 5' RACE reads. The sample yields about a million distinct CDR3 sequences, around 46% seen once. Sample donors were healthy Caucasian individuals that came from Russia, aged roughly 6 to 100. Approximately 9.4 milliliters was the volume of peripheral blood drawn from each donor. Germline CDR1 reads MNHEY; CDR2 reads SVGAGI. V lost 0 bases, J lost 8 bases, and 16 bases lay in between. CDR3 length equals 15 residues. This sample is drawn from a study of blood T cells in healthy people across ages. Study results and caveats: Diversity of TCR beta per million T cells declined in a roughly linear way with age. The CMV status of each donor remained undetermined, and this could have confounded shifts in expanded clonotypes.

The clonotype comes from a man aged 30 to 39 in good health. Sequenced: blood. The chain combines TRBV6-5 with TRBJ1-2, with D perhaps TRBD1 (5 bases). The CDR3 spells CASSYSWGMEGGYTF. The CDR3 DNA is TGTGCCAGCAGTTACTCTTGGGGAATGGAGGGGGGCTACACCTTC.